This T cell receptor beta chain was sequenced in a study of shared T cell receptors in the human thymus. This clone was observed a handful of times. The V end was cut by 3 bases, the J end by 10 bases, with 15 bases between. CDR3 length: 13 residues. Per germline, CDR1 SGDLS and CDR2 YYNGEE. Sequenced by immunoSEQ multiplex PCR; TCRdb stores in-frame clones only, minus some. The repertoire holds approximately 580,000 clones, about four fifths seen once, with about 0.013% in the top ten. These sequences were also reported in another study, on human thymus T cells. Turning to that study: Healthy Finnish infants undergoing corrective surgery for congenital heart defects provided the donor material. Related studies noted strongly shared thymic repertoires across unrelated people.

The V and J genes are TRBV9 and TRBJ2-3; D might be TRBD2 (6 bases). This sequence was found in a boy under two years old with a congenital heart defect. Sequencing was performed on thymocytes. CDR3 protein: CASSGGRENSQYF. CDR3 nucleotides: TGTGCCAGCAGCGGGGGACGGGAGAACTCGCAGTATTTT.